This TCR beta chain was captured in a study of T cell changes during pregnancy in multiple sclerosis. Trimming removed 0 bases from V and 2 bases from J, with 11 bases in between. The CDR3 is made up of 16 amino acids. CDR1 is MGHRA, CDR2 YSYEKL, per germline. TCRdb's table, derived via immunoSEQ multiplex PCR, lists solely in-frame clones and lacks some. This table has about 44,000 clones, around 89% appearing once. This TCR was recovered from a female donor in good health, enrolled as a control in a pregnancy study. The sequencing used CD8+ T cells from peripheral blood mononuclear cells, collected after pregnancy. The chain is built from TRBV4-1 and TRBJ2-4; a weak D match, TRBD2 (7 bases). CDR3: CASSQELGGPKNIQYF. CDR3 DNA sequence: TGCGCCAGCAGCCAAGAACTCGGGGGGCCCAAAAACATTCAGTACTTC.